This passage covers 8 T cell receptor beta chains from one sample sequenced in a study of blood T cell repertoires in COVID-19 (dated by TCRdb to about 2020). Libraries were built with the immunoSEQ multiplex PCR assay. TCRdb obtained this table from immuneACCESS and retained in-frame rearrangements with V and J assigned. These tables miss some clones; where compared with another copy, unresolved V genes account for less than half of the shortfall, and the remainder is unexplained. The sample includes 65,000 to 85,000 clones, with approximately 78% observed a single time. The ten largest clonotypes hold approximately 20% of the sample. The sequenced sample consisted of peripheral blood. The receptors were gathered from a woman aged 55-70 years with acute or convalescent COVID-19.

The chain recombines TRBV30 with TRBJ1-1, with 10 nucleotides matching TRBD1. The CDR3 is made up of 17 amino acids. Germline V gene sequence: CDR1 GTSNPN, CDR2 SVGIG (reference sequence). The junction had 9 bases not matched to a gene; V was cut back by 2 bases and J by 0 bases. CDR3: CAWSPKPGQGMNTEAFF. For the CDR3, the DNA is TGTGCCTGGAGTCCAAAACCGGGACAGGGGATGAACACTGAAGCTTTCTTT.

The count of this clone is one. The chain has TRBV10-3 and TRBJ2-6; D possibly corresponds to TRBD1 (5 bases). This CDR3 spans 14 amino acids. Germline V gene data show CDR1 as ENHRY and CDR2 as SYGVKD. V dropped 10 bases and J dropped 1 base, with 11 bases sitting between them. CDR3 sequence reads: CATSQVSGANVLTF. CDR3 DNA sequence: TGTGCCACTTCACAGGTTTCTGGGGCCAACGTCCTGACTTTC.

This clone was counted at least ten times. This chain connects TRBV5-4 to TRBJ1-1, with D uncertain. Germline V CDR1 and CDR2: SGHNT, YYREEE (reference sequence). This CDR3 comprises 12 residues. V shed 1 base and J shed 4 bases, with 5 bases lying between them. CDR3: CASSLSVTEAFF. DNA of the CDR3: TGTGCCAGCAGCTTGTCCGTCACTGAAGCTTTCTTT.

This clone was detected many times. This chain links TRBV18 with TRBJ1-3; D is possibly TRBD1 (6 bases). The germline CDR1 and CDR2 sequences are KGHSH and LQKENI. V lost 0 bases and J 8 bases, leaving 8 bases between the germline ends. This CDR3 has 13 amino acids. The CDR3 region is CASSPPSGDTIYF. CDR3 sequence (DNA): TGTGCCAGCTCACCACCGTCAGGGGACACCATATATTTT.

This sequence joins TRBV5-4 and TRBJ1-1, with D possibly TRBD1 on 5 matching bases. V lost 4 bases and J 1 base, leaving 17 bases between the germline ends. The CDR3 is 16 residues long. Germline V gene sequence: CDR1 SGHNT, CDR2 YYREEE (reference sequence). This chain's CDR3 is CASSSPAGRRNTEAFF. The DNA of the CDR3 is TGTGCCAGCAGCAGCCCTGCGGGACGGCGGAACACTGAAGCTTTCTTT.

The chain links TRBV29-1 to TRBJ1-1; D is perhaps TRBD1 (6 bases). This CDR3 is built from 14 residues. Trimming removed 3 bases at V and 2 bases at J, with 13 bases between. Germline CDR1 is SQVTM and CDR2 is ANQGSEA. The CDR3 bases are TGCAGCGTTGATGTGGGGGCAATAAACACTGAAGCTTTCTTT. Translation gives CSVDVGAINTEAFF.

The rearrangement joins TRBV30 to TRBJ1-1; D is ambiguous. V was pared by 0 bases and J by 5 bases, with 4 bases between. Per the germline V gene, CDR1 is GTSNPN and CDR2 is SVGIG (reference sequence). This CDR3 has 11 residues. CDR3 residues: CAWSVLTEAFF. CDR3 in DNA: TGTGCCTGGAGTGTTCTAACTGAAGCTTTCTTT.

This clone showed up just a few times. This chain uses TRBV2 with TRBJ2-5; 8 positions agree with TRBD2. The germline gives CDR1 SNHLY, CDR2 FYNNEI. The J segment lost 7 bases and the V segment lost 3 bases, leaving 10 bases of the junction unmatched. This CDR3 spans 15 amino acids. The CDR3 loop reads CASSELAGGPGTQYF. The CDR3 DNA reads TGTGCCAGCAGTGAGCTGGCGGGGGGTCCCGGGACCCAGTACTTC.